This is a list of T cell receptor beta chains from one sample in a study of beta chain features in type 1 diabetes. Libraries were prepared by immunoSEQ multiplex PCR; TCRdb keeps only in-frame clonotypes and omits some of them. This table holds almost 350,000 clones, roughly 8% found once. Sequencing was carried out using central memory CD4+ T cells from blood. These TCRs come from a woman aged 18-35 years in good health. CDR3s include the opening cysteine and the closing phenylalanine or tryptophan. Each record gives: clone size, V gene, D gene, CDR3 protein. D genes are given only for firm matches. Not every row has a clone size; where given, it reads once, few, many or a size class.

>few|TRBV10-3|.
CAIFNENSYEQYF
>many|TRBV11-2|.
CASSFFISSYNEQFF
>.|TRBV7-2|.
CASSLAPLTSPSSYNEQFF
>.|TRBV5-6|TRBD2
CASSSKRAGVSYEQYF
>.|TRBV11-3|TRBD1
CASSRTGQETQYF
>many|TRBV14|.
CASSHPGTDTQYF
>.|TRBV9|TRBD1
CASSVEWAGGNEQFF
>few|TRBV11-2|.
CASRDWRTGSTSGANVLTF
>once|TRBV9|TRBD1
CASSLAEQGNRGTQYF
>few|TRBV7-2|.
CASSLTPRERRTIYF
>few|TRBV9|.
CASSAQASSYEQYF
>few|TRBV15|.
CATSGSGRWETQYF
>many|TRBV7-9|TRBD1
CASSLTGQPYNEQFF
>few|TRBV28|.
CASSLGGQKSYEQYF
>many|TRBV7-9|.
CASSSTADWVYGYTF
>.|TRBV6-6|.
CASSYPSQPSTDTQYF
>.|TRBV27|TRBD1
CASSSRDRGGSYNEQFF
>few|TRBV28|.
CASGGETQYF
>.|TRBV27|.
CASSLYPIGGRRNYGYTF
>.|TRBV11-2|.
CASKTQGRYTDTQYF
>few|TRBV13|.
CASRQETQYF
>.|TRBV19|.
CASSRASPSYEQYF
>few|TRBV29-1|.
CSVGRAQETQYF
>many|TRBV2|.
CASSWGRMNTEAFF
>few|TRBV10-3|TRBD1
CAISNPGQGLYGYTF
>many|TRBV14|TRBD2
CASSLGLAMTDTQYF
>many|TRBV5-1|.
CASSVRDYSTDTQYF
>many|TRBV6-1|TRBD1
CASSPQDRGPLYF
>few|TRBV2|.
CASSRDHPSWNEQFF
>few|TRBV6-1|.
CASSVSRPYNEQFF
>few|TRBV7-2|.
CASSFNENQPQHF
>many|TRBV2|TRBD1
CASRGDSNTDTQYF
>many|TRBV2|.
CASSRAEEKLFF
>.|TRBV7-2|.
CASSLVRTTFNTDTQYF
>.|TRBV6-5|.
CASGRTSETQYF
>few|TRBV6-5|.
CASSYSRLTSYNEQFF
>few|TRBV27|TRBD1
CASSLGTGSNIQYF
>few|TRBV11-3|.
CASAINRGKEQFF
>few|TRBV4-3|.
CASSQDNLAGGGTQYF
>.|TRBV28|.
CASSLGAGRSTDTQYF
>.|TRBV25-1|TRBD2
CASSGLSSGAYNEQFF
>.|TRBV27|TRBD2
CASRASGGRAREQFF
>few|TRBV4-3|.
CASSQDLSGPTGELFF
>.|TRBV7-2|.
CASSSLKGLGETQYF
>many|TRBV5-1|.
CASSLDTSDTQYF
>.|TRBV7-8|.
CASSLVLGVNTEAFF
>.|TRBV6-5|.
CASSYSSGETQYF
>many|TRBV14|.
CASSQGEGDEQFF
>.|TRBV5-8|.
CASSLRQATDTQYF
>.|TRBV25-1|TRBD1
CASSESGQVGYTF